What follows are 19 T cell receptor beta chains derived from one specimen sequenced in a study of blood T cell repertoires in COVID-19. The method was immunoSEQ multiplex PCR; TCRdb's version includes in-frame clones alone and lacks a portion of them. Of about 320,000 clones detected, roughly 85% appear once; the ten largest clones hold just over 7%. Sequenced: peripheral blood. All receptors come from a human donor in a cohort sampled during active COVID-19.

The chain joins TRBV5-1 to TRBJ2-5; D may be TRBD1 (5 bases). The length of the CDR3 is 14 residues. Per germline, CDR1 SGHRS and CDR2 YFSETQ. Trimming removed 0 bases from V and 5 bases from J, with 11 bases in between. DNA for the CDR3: TGCGCCAGCAGCTTGGAGGGGCAGAGGGAGACCCAGTACTTC. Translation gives CASSLEGQRETQYF.

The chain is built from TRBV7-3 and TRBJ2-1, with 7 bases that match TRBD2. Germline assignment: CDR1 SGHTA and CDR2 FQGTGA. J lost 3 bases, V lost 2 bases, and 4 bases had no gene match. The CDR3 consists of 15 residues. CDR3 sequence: CASSLFPSGYNEQFF. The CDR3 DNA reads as TGTGCCAGCAGCTTATTTCCTAGCGGCTACAATGAGCAGTTCTTC.

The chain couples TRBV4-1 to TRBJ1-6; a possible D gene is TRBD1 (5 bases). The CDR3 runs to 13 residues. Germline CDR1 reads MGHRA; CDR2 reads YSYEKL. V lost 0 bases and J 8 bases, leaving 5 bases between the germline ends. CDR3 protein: CASSQDRDSPLHF. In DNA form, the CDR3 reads TGCGCCAGCAGCCAAGACAGGGATTCACCCCTCCACTTT.

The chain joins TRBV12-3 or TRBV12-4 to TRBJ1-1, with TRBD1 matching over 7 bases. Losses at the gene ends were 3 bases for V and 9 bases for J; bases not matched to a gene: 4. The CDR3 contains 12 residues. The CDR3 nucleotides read TGTGCCAGCAGTTTCGGACAGGACAAAGCTTTCTTT. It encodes CASSFGQDKAFF.

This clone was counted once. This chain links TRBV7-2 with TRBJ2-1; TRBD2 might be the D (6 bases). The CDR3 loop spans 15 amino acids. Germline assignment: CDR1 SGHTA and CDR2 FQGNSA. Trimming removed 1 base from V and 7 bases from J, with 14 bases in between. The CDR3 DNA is TGTGCCAGCAGCTTAGTACGGGGGACGAAGAATGAGCAGTTCTTC. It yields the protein CASSLVRGTKNEQFF.

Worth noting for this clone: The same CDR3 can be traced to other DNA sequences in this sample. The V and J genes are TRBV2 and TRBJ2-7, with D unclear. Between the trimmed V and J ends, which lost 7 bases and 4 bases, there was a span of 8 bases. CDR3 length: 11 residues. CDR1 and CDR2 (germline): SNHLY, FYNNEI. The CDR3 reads CASIRSYEQYF. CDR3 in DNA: TGTGCCAGCATCCGTTCGTACGAGCAGTACTTC.

CDR3 nucleotides: TGTGCCAGTAGTACAATTCCGGGACAGGGAAACTACGAGCAGTACTTC. Translating it yields CASSTIPGQGNYEQYF. The chain has TRBV19 and TRBJ2-7, with TRBD1 identical over 9 bases. Germline loops: CDR1 LNHDA, CDR2 SQIVND (reference sequence). V lost 4 bases to trimming and J lost 3 bases; unmatched junction nucleotides: 10. There are 16 residues in the CDR3.

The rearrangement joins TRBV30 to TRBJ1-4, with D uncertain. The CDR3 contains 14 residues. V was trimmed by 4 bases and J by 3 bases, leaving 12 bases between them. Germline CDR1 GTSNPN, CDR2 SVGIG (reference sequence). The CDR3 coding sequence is TGTGCCTGGAACCCACTAGAGGCTAATGAAAAACTGTTTTTT. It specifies CAWNPLEANEKLFF.

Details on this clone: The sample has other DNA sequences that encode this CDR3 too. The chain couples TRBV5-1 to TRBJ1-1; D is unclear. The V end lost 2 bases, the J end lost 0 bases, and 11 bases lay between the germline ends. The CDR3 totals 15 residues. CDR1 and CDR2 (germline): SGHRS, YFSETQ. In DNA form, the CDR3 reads TGCGCCAGCAGCTTAGCAGCAGGTATGAACACTGAAGCTTTCTTT. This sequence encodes CASSLAAGMNTEAFF.

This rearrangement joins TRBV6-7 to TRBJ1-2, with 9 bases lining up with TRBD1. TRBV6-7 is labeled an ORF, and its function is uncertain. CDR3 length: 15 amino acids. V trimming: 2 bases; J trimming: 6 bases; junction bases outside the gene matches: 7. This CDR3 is CASSYAYRGRDGYTF. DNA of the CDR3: TGTGCCAGCAGTTACGCCTACAGGGGGCGGGATGGCTACACCTTC.

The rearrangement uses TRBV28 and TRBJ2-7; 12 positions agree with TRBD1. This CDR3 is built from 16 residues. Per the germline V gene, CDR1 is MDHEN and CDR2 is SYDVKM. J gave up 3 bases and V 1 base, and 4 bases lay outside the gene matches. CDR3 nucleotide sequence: TGTGCCAGCAGTTTATTAGGGACAGGGGGCTTCTACGAGCAGTACTTC. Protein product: CASSLLGTGGFYEQYF.

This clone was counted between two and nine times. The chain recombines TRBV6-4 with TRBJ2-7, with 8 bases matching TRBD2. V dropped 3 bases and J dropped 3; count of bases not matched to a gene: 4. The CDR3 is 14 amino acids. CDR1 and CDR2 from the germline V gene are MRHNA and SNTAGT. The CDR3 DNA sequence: TGTGCCAGCAGTGAGTCCGGGACTAGCTACGAGCAGTACTTC. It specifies CASSESGTSYEQYF.

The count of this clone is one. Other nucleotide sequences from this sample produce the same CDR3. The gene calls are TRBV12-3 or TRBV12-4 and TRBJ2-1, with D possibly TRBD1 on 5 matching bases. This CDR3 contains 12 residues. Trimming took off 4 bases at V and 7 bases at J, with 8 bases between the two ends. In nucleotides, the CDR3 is TGTGCCAGCAGTTCTCCAGGGAATGAGCAGTTCTTC. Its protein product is CASSSPGNEQFF.

The DNA of the CDR3 is TGTGCCAGCACCCCGGGCAGGGGGATGGCTTTCTTT. This translates into CASTPGRGMAFF. The rearrangement links TRBV6-5 to TRBJ1-1; TRBD1 aligns across 7 bases. The CDR3 sequence is 12 residues long. Per the germline V gene, CDR1 is MNHEY and CDR2 is SVGAGI. Unmatched junction bases numbered 10, after V lost 7 bases and J lost 11 bases.

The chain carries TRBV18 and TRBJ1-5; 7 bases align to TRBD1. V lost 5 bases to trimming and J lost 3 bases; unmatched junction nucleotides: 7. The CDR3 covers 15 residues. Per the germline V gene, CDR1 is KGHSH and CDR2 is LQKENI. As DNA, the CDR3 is TGTGCCAGCTCATCCCGGGACAGTGCCAATCAGCCCCAGCATTTT. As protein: CASSSRDSANQPQHF.

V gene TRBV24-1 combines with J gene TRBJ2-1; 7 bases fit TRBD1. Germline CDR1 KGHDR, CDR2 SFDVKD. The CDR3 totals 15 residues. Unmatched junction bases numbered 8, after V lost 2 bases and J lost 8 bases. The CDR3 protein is CATSDSGGMVYEQFF. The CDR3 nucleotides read TGTGCCACCAGTGATTCAGGGGGAATGGTTTATGAGCAGTTCTTC.

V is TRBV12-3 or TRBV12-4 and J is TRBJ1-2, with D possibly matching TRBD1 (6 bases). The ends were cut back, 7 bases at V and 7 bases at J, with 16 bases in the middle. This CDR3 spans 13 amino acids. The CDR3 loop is CASTLDRLVGYTF. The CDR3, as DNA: TGTGCCAGCACCTTGGACAGATTGGTTGGCTACACCTTC.

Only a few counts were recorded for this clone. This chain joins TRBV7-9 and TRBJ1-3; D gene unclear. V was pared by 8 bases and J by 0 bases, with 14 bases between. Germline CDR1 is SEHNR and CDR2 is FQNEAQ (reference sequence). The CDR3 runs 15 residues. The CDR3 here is CASRSVRDSGNTIYF. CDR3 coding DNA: TGTGCCAGCCGGAGTGTCCGAGACTCTGGAAACACCATATATTTT.

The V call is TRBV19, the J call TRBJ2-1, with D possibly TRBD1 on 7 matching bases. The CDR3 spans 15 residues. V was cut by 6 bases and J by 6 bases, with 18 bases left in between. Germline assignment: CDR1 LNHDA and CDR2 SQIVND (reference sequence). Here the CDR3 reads CASSRDRGTRNEQFF. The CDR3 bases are TGTGCCAGTAGCCGGGACAGAGGGACTCGCAATGAGCAGTTCTTC.